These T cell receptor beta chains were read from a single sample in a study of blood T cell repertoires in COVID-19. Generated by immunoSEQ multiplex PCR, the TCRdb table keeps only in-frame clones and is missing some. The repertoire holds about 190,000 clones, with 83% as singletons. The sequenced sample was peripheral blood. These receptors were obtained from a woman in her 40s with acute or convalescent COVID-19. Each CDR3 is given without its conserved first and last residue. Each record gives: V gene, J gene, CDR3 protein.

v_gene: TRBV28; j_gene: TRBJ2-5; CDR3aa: ASSGAGPYQETQY
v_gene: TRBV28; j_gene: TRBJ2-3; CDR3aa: ATARTSGSLGTQY
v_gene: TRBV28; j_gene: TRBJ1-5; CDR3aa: ASSSQGLVQPQH
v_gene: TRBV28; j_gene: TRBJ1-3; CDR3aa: ASSSPAQGELAGNTIY
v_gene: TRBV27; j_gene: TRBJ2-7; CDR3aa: ASSPLAGGYYEQY
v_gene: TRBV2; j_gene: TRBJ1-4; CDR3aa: ASRAAGGLLEKLF
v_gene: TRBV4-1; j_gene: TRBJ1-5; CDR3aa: ASSQNTDRAVAQPQH
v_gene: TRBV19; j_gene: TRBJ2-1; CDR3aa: ASSANYVLGNEQF
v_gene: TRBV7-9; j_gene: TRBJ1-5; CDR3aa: ASSLVGGNQPQH
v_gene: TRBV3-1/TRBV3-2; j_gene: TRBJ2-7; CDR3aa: ASSRGTGAYEQY